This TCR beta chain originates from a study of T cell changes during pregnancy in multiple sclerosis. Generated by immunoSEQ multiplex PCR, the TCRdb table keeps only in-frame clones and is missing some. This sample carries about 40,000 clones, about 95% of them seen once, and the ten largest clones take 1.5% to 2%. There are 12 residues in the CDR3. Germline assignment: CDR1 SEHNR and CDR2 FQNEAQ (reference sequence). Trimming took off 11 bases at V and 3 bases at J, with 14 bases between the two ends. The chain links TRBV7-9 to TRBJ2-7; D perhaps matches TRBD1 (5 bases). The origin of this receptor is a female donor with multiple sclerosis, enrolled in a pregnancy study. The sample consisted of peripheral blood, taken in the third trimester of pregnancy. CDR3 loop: CALGAENYEQYF. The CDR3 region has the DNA TGTGCCTTAGGGGCAGAGAACTACGAGCAGTACTTC.